These 23 T cell receptor beta chains came from one sample sequenced in a study of a mutant IDH1 vaccine in newly diagnosed glioma. Clones were sequenced by immunoSEQ multiplex PCR, and TCRdb holds only the in-frame ones, with some missing. The profile shows 50,000 to 70,000 clones, around 85% of them singletons. Regarding time point: week 35, safety follow-up. Topical imiquimod accompanied each vaccine dose, which consisted of 300 ug of mutant IDH1 20-mer peptide. For these receptors, no antigen is known. This specimen consisted of PBMCs, obtained from a glioma patient whose treatment included an IDH1 peptide vaccine. Receptors were obtained from a middle-aged man with glioma.

This chain uses TRBV7-2 with TRBJ2-3; D unclear. This CDR3 region has 13 residues. V lost 4 bases, J lost 1 base, and 6 bases lay in between. Germline V gene data show CDR1 as SGHTA and CDR2 as FQGNSA. The CDR3 sequence is CASSSRGTDTQYF. The DNA of the CDR3 is TGTGCCAGCAGCTCGCGAGGCACAGATACGCAGTATTTT.

The rearrangement joins TRBV5-4 to TRBJ2-1, with 7 nucleotides matching TRBD2. The CDR3 loop spans 15 amino acids. Per the germline V gene, CDR1 is SGHNT and CDR2 is YYREEE (reference sequence). The ends lost 4 bases at V and 1 base at J; junction bases unmatched: 5. CDR3 amino acids: CASSPGRPSYNEQFF. CDR3 bases: TGTGCCAGCAGCCCCGGGAGGCCATCCTACAATGAGCAGTTCTTC.

CDR3 sequence: CAISETPQGNTEAFF. As DNA, the CDR3 is TGTGCCATCAGTGAGACCCCTCAGGGGAACACTGAAGCTTTCTTT. This rearrangement joins TRBV10-3 to TRBJ1-1; a possible D gene is TRBD1 (5 bases). The CDR3 extends over 15 amino acids. V lost 2 bases and J 1 base, leaving 11 bases between the germline ends. Germline loops: CDR1 ENHRY, CDR2 SYGVKD.

V is TRBV10-3 and J is TRBJ2-5, with D unresolved. V was shortened by 3 bases and J by 3 bases, with 14 bases between the two germline ends. From germline, CDR1 is ENHRY and CDR2 SYGVKD. The CDR3 runs 15 residues. The CDR3 is CAISDDRMEEETQYF. The CDR3 bases are TGTGCCATCAGTGACGACCGAATGGAAGAAGAGACCCAGTACTTC.

This chain joins TRBV5-4 and TRBJ2-1, with D possibly being TRBD1 (6 bases). Trimming stripped 0 bases from V and 4 bases from J, with 11 bases between. The CDR3 has 15 residues. Germline V gives CDR1 SGHNT, CDR2 YYREEE (reference sequence). The CDR3 nucleotides read TGTGCCAGCAGCTTGGGCTGGGGGACATACAATGAGCAGTTCTTC. Translating gives CASSLGWGTYNEQFF.

This clone was observed a single time. CDR3 sequence (DNA): TGTGCCAGCAGCTTGGAGACCTACAATGAGCAGTTCTTC. It translates to CASSLETYNEQFF. V usage is TRBV5-4 and J usage is TRBJ2-1; D unresolved. The germline CDR1 and CDR2 sequences are SGHNT and YYREEE (reference sequence). V shed 0 bases and J shed 2 bases, with 3 bases lying between them. The CDR3 totals 13 residues.

The rearrangement joins TRBV7-9 to TRBJ1-2, with D unresolved. This CDR3 has 15 amino acids. The germline gives CDR1 SEHNR, CDR2 FQNEAQ (reference sequence). Trimming removed 1 base from V and 6 bases from J, with 15 bases in between. The CDR3 DNA reads as TGTGCCAGCAGCTTAGAGATGAACTCTAAGCATGGCTACACCTTC. It is translated as CASSLEMNSKHGYTF. The variable domain in full, with the rest retrieved from reference TRBV7-9 and TRBJ1-2, is DTGVSQNPRHKITKRGQNVTFRCDPISEHNRLYWYRQTLGQGPEFLTYFQNEAQLEKSRLLSDRFSAERPKGSFSTLEIQRTEQGDSAMYLCASSLEMNSKHGYTFGSGTRLTVV.

The genes are TRBV6-4 and TRBJ2-3, with D unresolved. This CDR3 contains 13 residues. Trimming left V 3 bases short and J 6 bases short, with 10 bases between. CDR1 is MRHNA, CDR2 SNTAGT, per germline. CDR3 residues: CASSDQYGDTQYF. The CDR3 bases are TGTGCCAGCAGTGATCAGTACGGGGATACGCAGTATTTT.

This chain links TRBV7-8 with TRBJ2-1; D call uncertain. The ends were cut back, 0 bases at V and 0 bases at J, with 6 bases in the middle. The CDR3 runs 15 residues. Germline V gene data show CDR1 as SGHVS and CDR2 as FQNEAQ. The CDR3, as DNA: TGTGCCAGCAGCTTAGCTAGCAGCTCCTACAATGAGCAGTTCTTC. Protein product: CASSLASSSYNEQFF.

The genes are TRBV19 and TRBJ2-1, with D uncertain. Germline V lookup: CDR1 LNHDA, CDR2 SQIVND (reference sequence). The CDR3 spans 13 residues. V shed 0 bases and J shed 9 bases, with 9 bases lying between them. The CDR3 nucleotides are TGTGCCAGTAGTATAGATGGGTTCCGTGAGCAGTTCTTC. This translates into CASSIDGFREQFF.

The rearrangement uses TRBV29-1 and TRBJ2-7, with TRBD1 matching over 11 bases. The CDR3 has 14 amino acids. The junction had 9 bases not matched to a gene; V was cut back by 5 bases and J by 6 bases. Germline V CDR1 and CDR2: SQVTM, ANQGSEA. The CDR3 DNA reads as TGCAGCGTTAAGCTCGGACAGGGGGCTGGCGAGCAGTACTTC. Its protein product is CSVKLGQGAGEQYF.

The chain has TRBV7-9 and TRBJ2-1, with TRBD2 matching 8 bases. Unmatched junction bases numbered 8, after V lost 3 bases and J lost 4 bases. The CDR3 is 16 amino acids. The germline V gene encodes CDR1 SEHNR and CDR2 FQNEAQ (reference sequence). As DNA, the CDR3 is TGTGCCAGCAGCTTTATTAGCGGGAATCCATACAATGAGCAGTTCTTC. This sequence encodes CASSFISGNPYNEQFF.

The gene calls are TRBV5-1 and TRBJ2-7; D not certain. The CDR3 has 13 residues. Germline V lookup: CDR1 SGHRS, CDR2 YFSETQ. V was trimmed by 1 base and J by 4 bases, leaving 9 bases between them. DNA for the CDR3: TGCGCCAGCAGCTTGATGGCACATTACGAGCAGTACTTC. Its translation: CASSLMAHYEQYF.

The chain uses TRBV6-5 and TRBJ1-1; the D gene is possibly TRBD1 (6 bases). The V gene's germline CDR1 is MNHEY and CDR2 SVGAGI. CDR3 length equals 16 residues. V lost 2 bases to trimming and J lost 5 bases, with 18 bases between them. CDR3 sequence (DNA): TGTGCCAGCAGTTACGGAGGAGGAGGGGGTGGGACTGAAGCTTTCTTT. Protein sequence: CASSYGGGGGGTEAFF.

In its sample, this clone was seen once. The rearrangement joins TRBV29-1 to TRBJ2-7; D perhaps matches TRBD1 (5 bases). V shed 1 base and J shed 2 bases, with 6 bases lying between them. CDR1 and CDR2 (germline): SQVTM, ANQGSEA. This CDR3 contains 12 residues. The CDR3 DNA reads as TGCAGCGTTGAAGGACAGACCTACGAGCAGTACTTC. Residues: CSVEGQTYEQYF.

This clone has a handful of counts. CDR3 coding DNA: TGTGCCAGCAGCCGAGTAAATTCACCCCTCCACTTT. Its translation is CASSRVNSPLHF. V usage is TRBV6-5 and J usage is TRBJ1-6; no reliable D call. Between the trimmed V and J ends, which lost 6 bases and 7 bases, there was a span of 7 bases. The CDR3 spans 12 residues. Per the germline V gene, CDR1 is MNHEY and CDR2 is SVGAGI.

This clone was seen once. The V gene is TRBV5-1, the J gene TRBJ2-7; 10 positions agree with TRBD1. The CDR3 sequence is 15 residues long. The V segment lost 2 bases and the J segment 6 bases; nucleotides outside the gene matches: 8. Germline assignment: CDR1 SGHRS and CDR2 YFSETQ. The CDR3 coding sequence is TGCGCCAGCAGCTTAGACGGACAGGGGGAGAGCGAGCAGTACTTC. The encoded protein is CASSLDGQGESEQYF.

This clone appeared once. The chain recombines TRBV2 with TRBJ2-7; TRBD1 agrees at 9 bases. The CDR3 is 15 residues long. Germline CDR1 is SNHLY and CDR2 is FYNNEI. The DNA of the CDR3 is TGTGCTACCAGATCATGGACAGGGGACAGTTACGAGCAGTACTTC. It encodes CATRSWTGDSYEQYF.

The V gene is TRBV9, the J gene TRBJ1-1; 11 bases are shared with TRBD1. Germline CDR1 is SGDLS and CDR2 is YYNGEE. CDR3 length: 15 residues. V lost 0 bases and J lost 4; bases outside the gene matches: 2. Written as DNA, the CDR3 is TGTGCCAGCAGCGTAGTCGGGACAGGGGGCACTGAAGCTTTCTTT. Protein: CASSVVGTGGTEAFF.

The rearrangement uses TRBV2 and TRBJ1-3; D not certain. This CDR3 comprises 12 residues. The germline V gene encodes CDR1 SNHLY and CDR2 FYNNEI. Trimming removed 2 bases at V and 9 bases at J, with 8 bases between. The DNA of the CDR3 is TGTGCCAGCAGTGAAAGCGGGCCCACCATATATTTT. Translating it yields CASSESGPTIYF.

In the case of this clone: The junction does not match germline at one end; this may be a read error. The rearrangement uses TRBV5-6 and TRBJ2-5, with D tentatively TRBD2 (7 bases). This CDR3 region has 13 residues. The germline CDR1 and CDR2 sequences are SGHDT and YYEEEE. CDR3 residues: CASNLRGGETQYF. CDR3 DNA sequence: TGTGCCAGCAACTTGAGGGGGGGAGAGACCCAGTACTTC.

This sequence joins TRBV5-1 and TRBJ2-1; 14 nucleotides agree with TRBD2. The CDR3 runs to 16 residues. V was pared by 2 bases and J by 9 bases, with 7 bases of the junction left unmatched. Germline CDR1 SGHRS, CDR2 YFSETQ. The CDR3 reads CASSFGGLAGEGEQFF. DNA for the CDR3: TGCGCCAGCAGCTTTGGGGGACTAGCGGGAGAGGGTGAGCAGTTCTTC.

The V and J genes are TRBV19 and TRBJ2-2; 10 bases match TRBD1. This CDR3 region has 16 residues. CDR1 and CDR2 from the germline V gene are LNHDA and SQIVND (reference sequence). The J segment lost 6 bases and the V segment lost 2 bases, leaving 6 bases of the junction unmatched. The CDR3 bases are TGTGCCAGTAGTATATGGGGGACAGGGGAAGCCGGGGAGCTGTTTTTT. Translating gives CASSIWGTGEAGELFF.